Each of the 30 T cell receptor beta chains below was sequenced from the same sample in a study of Ad26.COV2.S vaccination and SARS-CoV-2 variants. Noted treatment: around 19 received Ad26.COV2.S at low or high dose, single or two shots; several received placebo; per-sample allocation not given. Collection of the samples took place on day 63 after the first injection of vaccine or placebo. Generated by immunoSEQ multiplex PCR, the TCRdb table keeps only in-frame clones and is missing some. This table has about 390,000 clones, 88% appearing once. Sequenced material: peripheral blood, taken in a trial of Ad26.COV2.S vaccine versus placebo. The receptors come from a person between 18 and 60 years old who received the Ad26.COV2.S COVID-19 vaccine or a placebo.

The chain has TRBV6-2 or TRBV6-3 and TRBJ1-4; D gene ambiguous. Germline CDR1 MNHEY, CDR2 SVGEGT. Trimming pared 5 bases from V and 0 bases from J, leaving 7 bases between. This CDR3 is 14 amino acids long. The CDR3 loop is CASSRLATNEKLFF. DNA of the CDR3: TGTGCCAGCAGTCGACTTGCAACTAATGAAAAACTGTTTTTT.

The chain uses TRBV27 and TRBJ1-2; D is unclear. Germline CDR1 MNHEY, CDR2 SMNVEV (reference sequence). Trimming took 7 bases from V and 2 from J, leaving 14 bases between them. CDR3 length: 14 amino acids. The CDR3 DNA is TGTGCCAGCACCAGCGGAATAGGGAACTATGGCTACACCTTC. Protein: CASTSGIGNYGYTF.

V gene TRBV15 combines with J gene TRBJ1-1; 8 bases align to TRBD1. Trimming cost V 3 bases and J 1 base; bases outside gene matches: 7. The CDR3 runs 16 residues. In germline, CDR1 is LNHNV, CDR2 YYDKDF (reference sequence). DNA for the CDR3: TGTGCCACCAGCAGTCACCCGGGACAGGCGAACACTGAAGCTTTCTTT. As protein: CATSSHPGQANTEAFF.

The V gene is TRBV28, the J gene TRBJ1-2; no firm D call. The CDR3 runs 12 residues. The V gene lost 3 bases and the J gene lost 3 bases, with 5 bases spanning the gap. CDR1 MDHEN and CDR2 SYDVKM come from the germline V gene. DNA for the CDR3: TGTGCCAGCAGTTTGGGATACTATGGCTACACCTTC. Its translation is CASSLGYYGYTF.

The chain recombines TRBV19 with TRBJ1-4, with 9 positions matching TRBD1. This CDR3 comprises 15 residues. Germline-derived CDR1 and CDR2 are LNHDA and SQIVND (reference sequence). After removal of 4 bases from V and 7 bases from J, the junction contained 7 bases not matched to a gene. The CDR3 bases are TGTGCCAGTAGTACCGACAGGGGGTCTGGTGAAAAACTGTTTTTT. It encodes CASSTDRGSGEKLFF.

The chain couples TRBV19 to TRBJ2-7, with TRBD1 identical over 11 bases. The CDR3 has 14 residues. Losses at the gene ends were 1 base for V and 8 bases for J; bases not matched to a gene: 4. Per the germline V gene, CDR1 is LNHDA and CDR2 is SQIVND (reference sequence). DNA of the CDR3: TGTGCCAGTAGTATAGGGACAGGGGGCGCGAAGCAGTACTTC. This codes for CASSIGTGGAKQYF. The variable domain in full, with the rest retrieved from reference TRBV19 and TRBJ2-7, is DGGITQSPKYLFRKEGQNVTLSCEQNLNHDAMYWYRQDPGQGLRLIYYSQIVNDFQKGDIAEGYSVSREKKESFPLTVTSAQKNPTAFYLCASSIGTGGAKQYFGPGTRLTVT.

This chain connects TRBV4-1 to TRBJ2-1, with a possible D match to TRBD2 (6 bases). The CDR3 contains 14 residues. Trimming removed 3 bases from V and 9 bases from J, with 15 bases in between. Germline-derived CDR1 and CDR2 are MGHRA and YSYEKL. CDR3 protein: CASSHVGGPSEQFF. CDR3 coding DNA: TGCGCCAGCAGCCACGTGGGGGGTCCGAGTGAGCAGTTCTTC.

The chain carries TRBV7-2 and TRBJ2-7; TRBD2 matches at 11 bases. The CDR3 length is 18 residues. The V gene end was trimmed by 2 bases and the J gene end by 0 bases; junction bases not matched to a gene: 9. CDR1 is SGHTA, CDR2 FQGNSA, per germline. In nucleotides, the CDR3 is TGTGCCAGCAGCTTACGGCTAGCGGGGGGCTTTAACTCCTACGAGCAGTACTTC. The encoded protein is CASSLRLAGGFNSYEQYF.

The genes are TRBV18 and TRBJ2-7; D perhaps matches TRBD2 (5 bases). The length of the CDR3 is 14 residues. Germline values: CDR1 KGHSH, CDR2 LQKENI. The V gene lost 3 bases and the J gene lost 5 bases, with 14 bases spanning the gap. CDR3 nucleotide sequence: TGTGCCAGCTCACCCACGAGGGTTGGGGACGAGCAGTACTTC. Translating gives CASSPTRVGDEQYF.

The J gene is TRBJ1-6, the V gene TRBV6-5, with D uncertain. Trimming took 0 bases from V and 5 from J, leaving 8 bases between them. The germline V gene encodes CDR1 MNHEY and CDR2 SVGAGI. CDR3 length: 15 amino acids. The CDR3 DNA reads TGTGCCAGCAGTTACTCGACGAAGGATAATTCACCCCTCCACTTT. This translates into CASSYSTKDNSPLHF.

The rearrangement links TRBV24-1 to TRBJ2-2, with D tentatively TRBD2 (5 bases). Germline assignment: CDR1 KGHDR and CDR2 SFDVKD. The CDR3 is made up of 16 amino acids. V lost 3 bases to trimming and J lost 5 bases, with 15 bases between them. Written as DNA, the CDR3 is TGTGCCACCAGTGATCGGGCCGTCGGACTGACCGGGGAGCTGTTTTTT. It translates to CATSDRAVGLTGELFF.

The rearrangement links TRBV5-5 to TRBJ2-7; 7 nucleotides line up with TRBD2. Germline V gene sequence: CDR1 SGHKS, CDR2 YYEKEE (reference sequence). CDR3 length: 16 residues. The J segment lost 0 bases and the V segment lost 0 bases, leaving 6 bases of the junction unmatched. CDR3 region: CASSLELARSSYEQYF. CDR3 nucleotides: TGTGCCAGCAGCTTGGAACTAGCGAGGAGCTCCTACGAGCAGTACTTC.

The V gene is TRBV19, the J gene TRBJ1-1; D remains ambiguous. V was clipped by 4 bases and J by 4 bases, with 16 bases between them. Germline loops: CDR1 LNHDA, CDR2 SQIVND (reference sequence). CDR3 size: 15 residues. CDR3 DNA sequence: TGTGCCAGTAGTAGATACGATAACGCCGGCACTGAAGCTTTCTTT. Translated: CASSRYDNAGTEAFF.

The rearrangement joins TRBV5-1 to TRBJ2-4, with 8 bases that match TRBD1. The CDR3 consists of 14 residues. Germline V gene sequence: CDR1 SGHRS, CDR2 YFSETQ. The V and J ends lost 3 bases and 1 base, in that order; junction bases with no gene match: 0. Here the CDR3 reads CASSSGGAKNIQYF. DNA for the CDR3: TGCGCCAGCAGCTCAGGGGGCGCCAAAAACATTCAGTACTTC.

This clone occurred a few times. The rearrangement uses TRBV18 and TRBJ1-6; the D is unclear. The length of the CDR3 is 13 residues. V lost 3 bases and J 13 bases, leaving 13 bases between the germline ends. The germline V gene has CDR1 KGHSH and CDR2 LQKENI. The CDR3 sequence is CASSPGLSVPLHF. CDR3 bases: TGTGCCAGCTCACCGGGTCTCTCCGTCCCCCTCCACTTT.

The chain has TRBV10-3 and TRBJ2-7; D is unresolved. The CDR3 totals 13 residues. Germline assignment: CDR1 ENHRY and CDR2 SYGVKD. V was shortened by 10 bases and J by 6 bases, with 19 bases between the two germline ends. The CDR3 spells CATVGNGPSEQYF. The CDR3 nucleotides are TGTGCCACCGTGGGTAATGGGCCTTCCGAGCAGTACTTC.

V usage is TRBV7-2 and J usage is TRBJ2-3, with unresolved D. Germline loops: CDR1 SGHTA, CDR2 FQGNSA. This CDR3 is built from 12 residues. Trimming stripped 0 bases from V and 4 bases from J, with 2 bases between. The CDR3 sequence is CASSLAADTQYF. The CDR3, as DNA: TGTGCCAGCAGCTTAGCAGCAGATACGCAGTATTTT.

The chain couples TRBV27 to TRBJ2-2, with D perhaps matching TRBD1 or TRBD2 (5 bases each). V lost 5 bases and J lost 8, with 12 bases in between. This CDR3 is 13 amino acids long. Germline lookup yields CDR1 MNHEY and CDR2 SMNVEV (reference sequence). CDR3 loop: CASSETGRGELFF. DNA for the CDR3: TGTGCCAGCAGTGAGACGGGGCGTGGGGAGCTGTTTTTT.

The gene calls are TRBV23-1 and TRBJ1-5; no firm D call. TRBV23-1 is treated as an ORF (open reading frame) with a function not yet certain. The CDR3 has 16 amino acids. V dropped 1 base and J dropped 9 bases, with 19 bases sitting between them. CDR3 coding DNA: TGCGCCAGCAGTCAATTACGACGTCGCGGTGGGCGGCCCCAGCATTTT. Protein product: CASSQLRRRGGRPQHF.

This sequence joins TRBV11-3 and TRBJ2-7, with TRBD2 matching over 7 bases. Germline CDR1 and CDR2: SGHNT and YENEEA. This CDR3 region has 14 residues. Trimming at V came to 3 bases and at J to 0 bases, leaving 2 bases not matched to a gene. The CDR3: CASSLASGSYEQYF. The DNA for the CDR3 is TGTGCCAGCAGCTTGGCTAGCGGCTCCTACGAGCAGTACTTC.

The genes are TRBV5-3 and TRBJ1-1; D is possibly TRBD1 (5 bases). TRBV5-3 is reported as an ORF; its role is uncertain. The CDR3 runs to 15 residues. The V end lost 4 bases, the J end lost 4 bases, and 17 bases lay between the germline ends. The CDR3 bases are TGTGCCAGAAGCGTCTCAGTATCTGGGGGCACTGAAGCTTTCTTT. Protein product: CARSVSVSGGTEAFF.

This clone was recorded only once. This chain joins TRBV18 and TRBJ2-7; 10 nucleotides align to TRBD2. Germline CDR1 KGHSH, CDR2 LQKENI. CDR3 length equals 15 residues. The J segment lost 1 base and the V segment lost 3 bases, leaving 3 bases of the junction unmatched. CDR3 sequence reads: CASSPLAGVSYEQYF. DNA of the CDR3: TGTGCCAGCTCACCGCTAGCGGGGGTTTCCTACGAGCAGTACTTC.

V usage is TRBV5-6 and J usage is TRBJ2-5; D is perhaps TRBD2 (6 bases). The CDR3 spans 16 residues. The germline V and J ends were trimmed by 1 base and 0 bases, with 13 bases remaining between them. From germline, CDR1 is SGHDT and CDR2 YYEEEE. The CDR3: CASSLFFAGYQETQYF. In DNA form, the CDR3 reads TGTGCCAGCAGCTTGTTCTTTGCGGGGTACCAAGAGACCCAGTACTTC.

The rearrangement uses TRBV2 and TRBJ1-4; D is perhaps TRBD1 (5 bases). Trimming removed 8 bases at V and 8 bases at J, with 18 bases between. The CDR3 covers 14 residues. CDR1 and CDR2 (germline): SNHLY, FYNNEI. The CDR3 is CASWGGSRGEKLFF. The DNA of the CDR3 is TGTGCCAGCTGGGGCGGTTCCCGCGGGGAAAAACTGTTTTTT. Complete variable domain (other parts from reference TRBV2 and TRBJ1-4): EPEVTQTPSHQVTQMGQEVILRCVPISNHLYFYWYRQILGQKVEFLVSFYNNEISEKSEIFDDQFSVERPDGSNFTLKIRSTKLEDSAMYFCASWGGSRGEKLFFGSGTQLSVL.

V and J are TRBV7-8 and TRBJ2-7, with D unclear. The CDR3 extends over 14 amino acids. Trimming took 3 bases from V and 6 from J, leaving 15 bases between them. Germline CDR1 reads SGHVS; CDR2 reads FQNEAQ. CDR3 bases: TGTGCCAGCAGCTTTTTCGTGGAGTTCGGCGAGCAGTACTTC. Its translation is CASSFFVEFGEQYF.

J is TRBJ1-5 and V is TRBV24-1; D call uncertain. In germline, CDR1 is KGHDR, CDR2 SFDVKD. The CDR3 loop spans 13 amino acids. The V gene lost 9 bases and the J gene lost 0 bases, with 8 bases spanning the gap. CDR3 loop: CATLLGSNQPQHF. DNA of the CDR3: TGTGCCACCCTCCTGGGTAGCAATCAGCCCCAGCATTTT.

This chain connects TRBV3-1 (or the pseudogene TRBV3-2) to TRBJ1-6; a possible D gene is TRBD1 (5 bases). From germline, CDR1 is LGHDT and CDR2 YNNKEL (reference sequence). The CDR3 totals 13 residues. Trimming removed 0 bases from V and 14 bases from J, with 11 bases in between. CDR3 sequence reads: CASSQDVSGTLHF. CDR3 bases: TGTGCCAGCAGCCAAGATGTGTCAGGGACCCTCCACTTT.

V usage is TRBV3-1 (or the pseudogene TRBV3-2) and J usage is TRBJ2-2; D uncertain. Germline V gives CDR1 LGHDT, CDR2 YNNKEL (reference sequence). V shed 0 bases and J shed 0 bases, with 8 bases lying between them. CDR3 length: 16 amino acids. CDR3 coding DNA: TGTGCCAGCAGCCAAGATACAGAGTCGAACACCGGGGAGCTGTTTTTT. This sequence encodes CASSQDTESNTGELFF.

This chain connects TRBV7-2 to TRBJ2-2, with D unresolved. The CDR3 spans 13 residues. The ends were cut back, 5 bases at V and 4 bases at J, with 8 bases in the middle. Germline V gene data show CDR1 as SGHTA and CDR2 as FQGNSA. Written as DNA, the CDR3 is TGTGCCAGCAGCGTATCATCCACCGGGGAGCTGTTTTTT. It yields the protein CASSVSSTGELFF. The whole variable domain, remainder taken from reference TRBV7-2 and TRBJ2-2, is GAGVSQSPSNKVTEKGKDVELRCDPISGHTALYWYRQSLGQGLEFLIYFQGNSAPDKSGLPSDRFSAERTGGSVSTLTIQRTQQEDSAVYLCASSVSSTGELFFGEGSRLTVL.

The V call is TRBV14, the J call TRBJ2-3; TRBD2 is a possible D gene (6 bases). Germline V gene sequence: CDR1 SGHDN, CDR2 FVKESK. The CDR3 has 17 residues. Between the trimmed V and J ends, which lost 0 bases and 2 bases, there was a span of 15 bases. CDR3 nucleotides: TGTGCCAGCAGCCAAGAAGGCCTAGCGAGGATCACAGATACGCAGTATTTT. Its protein product is CASSQEGLARITDTQYF.